The TCR beta chain under discussion was sequenced for a study of CD8 T cells in ankylosing spondylitis. This clonotype has a count of ten or more. What it binds is not known. Libraries for TCR beta were made by quantitative 5'-RACE with molecular barcodes. TCRdb recomputed calls from the 5' RACE reads with MiXCR, one row per CDR3 protein. This table holds more than 500,000 distinct CDR3 sequences, 5.3% found once. General study findings and limits: Seven to nine highly homologous variants formed a TCR beta motif that appeared characteristic of ankylosing spondylitis blood. Disease-associated clones were CD8+ and fairly uncommon in peripheral blood. Reports say disease-linked clones showed up significantly more in matched ankylosing spondylitis synovial fluid.

Sequenced material: blood, either unsorted or a sorted T cell fraction (not recorded which). The sequence was collected from a male donor with ankylosing spondylitis.

Written as DNA, the CDR3 is TGCAGTGGGCCTTTCGGGCCCCAAGAGACCCAGTACTTC. This encodes CSGPFGPQETQYF. V is TRBV20-1 and J is TRBJ2-5; the D is unclear. CDR1 is DFQATT, CDR2 SNEGSKA, per germline (reference sequence). The V end was cut by 7 bases, the J end by 1 base, with 13 bases between. The CDR3 is made up of 13 amino acids.